This T cell receptor (beta chain) was captured in a study of cytomegalovirus exposure and HLA in healthy donors. Notes on the study in general: Reports described diagnosis of cytomegalovirus status by the classifier as highly specific and sensitive. Sequencing likely generated an artifact that appeared as a cluster of highly shared sequence variants.

This CDR3 is 15 amino acids long. The J segment lost 2 bases and the V segment lost 3 bases, leaving 4 bases of the junction unmatched. Germline lookup yields CDR1 LNHDA and CDR2 SQIVND (reference sequence). This clone was counted once. Its antigen remains unidentified. PCR involved 60 Vbeta and 13 Jbeta primers. Repertoires were generated with immunoSEQ multiplex PCR, while TCRdb's copy carries only in-frame clones and drops some. The table records hundreds of thousands of clones, around 90% of them present only once. The sample taken for sequencing was PBMCs. The gene calls are TRBV19 and TRBJ2-7, with 10 bases aligning to TRBD2. This receptor was obtained from a woman aged 18-35 years in good health and CMV-seronegative. CDR3 DNA: TGTGCCAGTAGTATTGCTAGCGGGGGTACCTACGAGCAGTACTTC. It yields the protein CASSIASGGTYEQYF.